These 10 T cell receptor beta chains came from one sample sequenced in a study of T cell responses to AZD1222 COVID-19 vaccine (dated by TCRdb to 2020 to 2023). The meaning of the sample's time point label: baseline before first vaccination. Preparation of the library involved the immunoSEQ multiplex PCR assay. Drawn from immuneACCESS, this table holds only the in-frame rearrangements with V and J called that TCRdb kept. Clones are partly lost; checked studies trace under half to an unresolved V gene and leave the rest unexplained. For this sample the table gives 46,000 or so clones, of which more than 60% were detected only once. The ten largest clonotypes hold around 7% of the sample. The sequences come from peripheral blood, collected on day 0 of AZD1222 vaccination. These receptors were collected from an adult in good health.

This clone has a handful of counts. The V call is TRBV19, the J call TRBJ1-5, with TRBD1 matching over 10 bases. This CDR3 comprises 14 residues. Trimming cost V 6 bases and J 4 bases; bases outside gene matches: 3. Germline V lookup: CDR1 LNHDA, CDR2 SQIVND (reference sequence). DNA of the CDR3: TGTGCCAGTAGCCGGGACAGGGGAAATCAGCCCCAGCATTTT. It codes for CASSRDRGNQPQHF.

The chain links TRBV30 to TRBJ1-2; D is possibly TRBD1 (5 bases). CDR3 length: 12 residues. Germline-derived CDR1 and CDR2 are GTSNPN and SVGIG (reference sequence). Trimming cost V 1 base and J 5 bases, with 8 bases left between them. In nucleotides, the CDR3 is TGTGCCTGGAGTGGGGGGACGTATGGCTACACCTTC. Encoded protein: CAWSGGTYGYTF.

The rearrangement uses TRBV9 and TRBJ1-1; no definite D call. Germline assignment: CDR1 SGDLS and CDR2 YYNGEE. V lost 4 bases and J lost 8, with 21 bases in between. This CDR3 has 15 residues. In nucleotides, the CDR3 is TGTGCCAGCAGCCCCAGTTCCATCCCCCGTGAAGAAGCTTTCTTT. Translating it yields CASSPSSIPREEAFF. Using reference TRBV9 and TRBJ1-1 for the parts outside the CDR3, the full variable domain is DSGVTQTPKHLITATGQRVTLRCSPRSGDLSVYWYQQSLDQGLQFLIQYYNGEERAKGNILERFSAQQFPDLHSELNLSSLELGDSALYFCASSPSSIPREEAFFGQGTRLTVV.

The chain has TRBV4-2 and TRBJ1-2; 10 bases are a match to TRBD1. The V gene end was trimmed by 0 bases and the J gene end by 5 bases; junction bases not matched to a gene: 6. Germline assignment: CDR1 LGHNA and CDR2 YNFKEQ. The CDR3 consists of 16 residues. CDR3 amino acids: CASSQDPGTGDYGYTF. For the CDR3, the DNA is TGTGCCAGCAGCCAAGATCCGGGGACAGGGGATTATGGCTACACCTTC.

CDR3 loop: CASSLNSQSPVRGEKLFF. As DNA, the CDR3 is TGTGCCAGCTCACTAAATTCACAAAGCCCCGTTCGGGGGGAAAAACTGTTTTTT. The rearrangement links TRBV18 to TRBJ1-4; D is perhaps TRBD1 (5 bases). Germline lookup yields CDR1 KGHSH and CDR2 LQKENI. This CDR3 is 18 amino acids long. The V end was cut by 4 bases, the J end by 8 bases, with 26 bases between. The whole variable domain, remainder taken from reference TRBV18 and TRBJ1-4, is NAGVMQNPRHLVRRRGQEARLRCSPMKGHSHVYWYRQLPEEGLKFMVYLQKENIIDESGMPKERFSAEFPKEGPSILRIQQVVRGDSAAYFCASSLNSQSPVRGEKLFFGSGTQLSVL.

V and J are TRBV4-1 and TRBJ1-1; a weak D match, TRBD1 (6 bases). This CDR3 is built from 15 residues. Trimming pared 7 bases from V and 1 base from J, leaving 16 bases between. CDR1 is MGHRA, CDR2 YSYEKL, per germline. The CDR3 reads CASTFSGGQNTEAFF. The CDR3 nucleotides are TGCGCCAGCACCTTCTCGGGGGGACAGAACACTGAAGCTTTCTTT.

The chain employs TRBV28 and TRBJ1-1; 7 bases are a match to TRBD1. The CDR3 runs 13 residues. Trimming cost V 7 bases and J 3 bases; bases outside gene matches: 5. Germline V gives CDR1 MDHEN, CDR2 SYDVKM. The CDR3 bases are TGTGCCAGCACGACAGGGAGTGACACTGAAGCTTTCTTT. This gives the protein CASTTGSDTEAFF.

J is TRBJ1-1 and V is TRBV19; weak D call: TRBD1 (6 bases). Germline CDR1 reads LNHDA; CDR2 reads SQIVND (reference sequence). The CDR3 covers 15 residues. V was shortened by 7 bases and J by 0 bases, with 15 bases between the two germline ends. DNA of the CDR3: TGTGCCAGTAAATCGTCTGGGGGCATGAACACTGAAGCTTTCTTT. It yields the protein CASKSSGGMNTEAFF.

This clone was picked up a small number of times. The genes are TRBV7-8 and TRBJ1-3, with 8 nucleotides matching TRBD1. This CDR3 comprises 16 residues. After removal of 2 bases from V and 0 bases from J, the junction contained 3 bases not matched to a gene. Germline values: CDR1 SGHVS, CDR2 FQNEAQ. CDR3 amino acids: CASSLRDRISGNTIYF. The DNA of the CDR3 is TGTGCCAGCAGCTTAAGGGACAGGATCTCTGGAAACACCATATATTTT.

This clone appeared a few times. The V call is TRBV6-1, the J call TRBJ1-3; D gene uncertain. The CDR3 spans 13 residues. The germline V gene encodes CDR1 MNHNS and CDR2 SASEGT. Trimming took off 3 bases at V and 2 bases at J, with 5 bases between the two ends. The CDR3 nucleotides are TGTGCCAGCAGTGACCGGACTGGAAACACCATATATTTT. Translating it yields CASSDRTGNTIYF.